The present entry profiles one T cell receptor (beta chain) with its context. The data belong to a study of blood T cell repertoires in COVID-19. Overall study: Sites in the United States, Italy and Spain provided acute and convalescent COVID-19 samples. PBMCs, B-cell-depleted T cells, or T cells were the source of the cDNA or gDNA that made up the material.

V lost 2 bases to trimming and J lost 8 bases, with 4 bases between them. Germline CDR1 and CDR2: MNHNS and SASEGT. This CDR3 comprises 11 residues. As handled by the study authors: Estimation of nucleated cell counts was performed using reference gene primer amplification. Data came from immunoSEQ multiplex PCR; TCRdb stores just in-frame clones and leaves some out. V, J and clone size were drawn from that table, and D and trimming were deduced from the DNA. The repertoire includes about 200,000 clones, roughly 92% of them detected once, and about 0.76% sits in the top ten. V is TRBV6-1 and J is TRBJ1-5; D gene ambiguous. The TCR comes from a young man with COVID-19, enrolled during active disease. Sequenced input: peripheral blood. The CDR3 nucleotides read TGTGCCAGCAGTGAATTAGAGCCCCAGCATTTT. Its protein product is CASSELEPQHF.